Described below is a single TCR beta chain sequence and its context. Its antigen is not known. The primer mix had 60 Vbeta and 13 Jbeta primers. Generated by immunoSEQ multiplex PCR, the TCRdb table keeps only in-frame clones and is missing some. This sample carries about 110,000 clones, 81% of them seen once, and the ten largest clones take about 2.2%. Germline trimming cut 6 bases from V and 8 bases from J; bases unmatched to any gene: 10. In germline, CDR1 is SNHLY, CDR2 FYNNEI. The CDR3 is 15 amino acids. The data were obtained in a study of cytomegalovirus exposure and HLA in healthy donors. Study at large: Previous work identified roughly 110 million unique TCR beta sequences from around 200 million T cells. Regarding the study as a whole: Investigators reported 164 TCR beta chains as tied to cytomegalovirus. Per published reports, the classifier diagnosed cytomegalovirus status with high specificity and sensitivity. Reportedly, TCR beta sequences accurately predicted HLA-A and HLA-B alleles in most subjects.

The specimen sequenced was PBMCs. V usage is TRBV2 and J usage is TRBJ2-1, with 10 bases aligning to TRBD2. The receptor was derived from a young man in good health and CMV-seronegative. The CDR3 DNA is TGTGCCAGCAGCCAAGCACTAGCGGGAAGCCATGAGCAGTTCTTC. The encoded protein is CASSQALAGSHEQFF. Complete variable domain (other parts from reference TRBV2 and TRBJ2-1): EPEVTQTPSHQVTQMGQEVILRCVPISNHLYFYWYRQILGQKVEFLVSFYNNEISEKSEIFDDQFSVERPDGSNFTLKIRSTKLEDSAMYFCASSQALAGSHEQFFGPGTRLTVL.